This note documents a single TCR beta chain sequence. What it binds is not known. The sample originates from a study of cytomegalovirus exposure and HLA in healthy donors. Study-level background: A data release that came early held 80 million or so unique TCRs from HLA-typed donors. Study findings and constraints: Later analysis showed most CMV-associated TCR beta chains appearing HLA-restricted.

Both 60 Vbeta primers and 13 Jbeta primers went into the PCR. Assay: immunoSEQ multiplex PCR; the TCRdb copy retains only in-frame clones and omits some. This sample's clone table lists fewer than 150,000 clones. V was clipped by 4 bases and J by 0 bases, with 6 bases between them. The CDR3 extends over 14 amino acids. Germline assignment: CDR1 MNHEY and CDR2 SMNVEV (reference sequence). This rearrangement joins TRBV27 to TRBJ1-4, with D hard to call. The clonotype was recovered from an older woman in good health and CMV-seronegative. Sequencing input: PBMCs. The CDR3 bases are TGTGCCAGCAGTTGGCAGTCAACTAATGAAAAACTGTTTTTT. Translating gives CASSWQSTNEKLFF.